These 29 T cell receptor beta chains share one sample of origin, sequenced in a study of blood T cell repertoires in COVID-19. The assay was immunoSEQ multiplex PCR, and TCRdb's table has in-frame clones only and misses some. The repertoire holds 200,000 to 250,000 clones, over 70% seen once, with around 3.7% in the top ten. Sequencing input: PBMCs or T cells enriched from blood (not recorded which). These receptors were taken from a woman between 25 and 40 years old who had been exposed to COVID-19.

The chain recombines TRBV24-1 with TRBJ1-2, with D uncertain. The CDR3 extends over 11 amino acids. The V end lost 5 bases, the J end lost 8 bases, and 8 bases lay between the germline ends. Germline values: CDR1 KGHDR, CDR2 SFDVKD. CDR3 region: CATSGGGGYTF. The CDR3 DNA follows: TGTGCCACCAGTGGAGGCGGCGGCTACACCTTC.

The chain uses TRBV2 and TRBJ2-1; the match to TRBD2 covers 7 bases. CDR3 length: 14 residues. Trimming at V came to 6 bases and at J to 2 bases, leaving 4 bases not matched to a gene. CDR1 and CDR2 (germline): SNHLY, FYNNEI. This CDR3 is CASRWEGPYNEQFF. CDR3 in DNA: TGTGCCAGCAGGTGGGAGGGTCCCTACAATGAGCAGTTCTTC.

Of note for this clone: Other DNA sequences of this sample code for an identical CDR3. This sequence joins TRBV2 and TRBJ1-4, with 9 bases lining up with TRBD1. V was clipped by 5 bases and J by 5 bases; unmatched bases: 3. This CDR3 has 14 amino acids. Germline V gives CDR1 SNHLY, CDR2 FYNNEI. CDR3 sequence (DNA): TGTGCCAGCAGTCTGGACAGGGGAAATGAAAAACTGTTTTTT. Protein product: CASSLDRGNEKLFF.

The gene calls are TRBV30 and TRBJ2-7, with 11 bases lining up with TRBD1. The CDR3 is 16 amino acids. The germline CDR1 and CDR2 sequences are GTSNPN and SVGIG (reference sequence). V was clipped by 0 bases and J by 6 bases; unmatched bases: 10. The CDR3 region is CAWSVPHSGTGGEQYF. DNA for the CDR3: TGTGCCTGGAGTGTACCCCACTCCGGGACAGGGGGCGAGCAGTACTTC.

Of note for this clone: No conserved phenylalanine or tryptophan is present at the end of the CDR3, so a read error is the likely explanation. Because the CDR3's place on the DNA is in doubt, the DNA is left out and the CDR3 is given as listed by TCRdb. The chain joins TRBV10-1 to TRBJ2-7; TRBD1 reflects the table's D call only, with no check against the DNA. CDR1 and CDR2 (germline): WNHNN, SYGVQD (reference sequence). The CDR3 extends over 15 residues, inclusive of both ends. The CDR3 sequence: CASSESTGLQGPPDI.

The chain uses TRBV5-1 and TRBJ2-7, with 9 positions matching TRBD1. The trim removed 3 bases at V and 2 bases at J, leaving 9 bases unmatched. There are 16 residues in the CDR3. Germline V gives CDR1 SGHRS, CDR2 YFSETQ. The CDR3 DNA reads as TGCGCCAGCAGCTCGAACAGGGGGCCGTTAACCTACGAGCAGTACTTC. It translates to CASSSNRGPLTYEQYF. Combining the CDR3 with reference TRBV5-1 and TRBJ2-7 gives the whole variable domain KAGVTQTPRYLIKTRGQQVTLSCSPISGHRSVSWYQQTPGQGLQFLFEYFSETQRNKGNFPGRFSGRQFSNSRSEMNVSTLELGDSALYLCASSSNRGPLTYEQYFGPGTRLTVT.

The DNA of the CDR3 is TGTGCCAGCAGCTTAGGGACTAGTGAAACAGATACGCAGTATTTT. Translation gives CASSLGTSETDTQYF. This chain connects TRBV7-6 to TRBJ2-3; TRBD2 matches at 7 bases. The CDR3 contains 15 residues. The germline V gene encodes CDR1 SGHVS and CDR2 FNYEAQ. The V segment lost 1 base and the J segment 3 bases; nucleotides outside the gene matches: 4.

The chain has TRBV28 and TRBJ2-3; 8 bases fit TRBD1. The CDR3 is 17 residues long. Germline CDR1 MDHEN, CDR2 SYDVKM. V lost 5 bases and J lost 4; bases outside the gene matches: 14. CDR3 coding DNA: TGTGCCAGCAGTATCCACCCGACAGGGGTCTCTTCAGATACGCAGTATTTT. Residues: CASSIHPTGVSSDTQYF.

This chain joins TRBV7-9 and TRBJ1-2; the D is unclear. CDR3 length: 18 residues. The germline gives CDR1 SEHNR, CDR2 FQNEAQ (reference sequence). V lost 0 bases and J 0 bases, leaving 17 bases between the germline ends. In DNA, the CDR3 is TGTGCCAGCAGCTTAGCGAGATGGGAGCCCCGAGCTAACTATGGCTACACCTTC. It codes for CASSLARWEPRANYGYTF.

The chain joins TRBV9 to TRBJ2-7; 7 bases fit TRBD1. J gave up 6 bases and V 4 bases, and 7 bases lay outside the gene matches. This CDR3 region has 13 residues. Germline V gives CDR1 SGDLS, CDR2 YYNGEE. The CDR3 protein is CASSPRQGSEQYF. The CDR3 region has the DNA TGTGCCAGCAGCCCAAGACAGGGATCCGAGCAGTACTTC.

The chain has TRBV21-1 and TRBJ2-3; the tabulated D call, TRBD1, remains unverified against the DNA. TRBV21-1 counts as a pseudogene. This CDR3 region has 14 residues. CDR3 sequence: CASVPQGSTDTQYF. CDR3 in DNA: TGTGCCAGCGTTCCCCAGGGGAGCACAGATACGCAGTATTTT.

The chain joins TRBV7-2 to TRBJ2-7; 10 positions match TRBD2. Unmatched junction bases numbered 5, after V lost 4 bases and J lost 2 bases. This CDR3 contains 15 residues. Germline V gene data show CDR1 as SGHTA and CDR2 as FQGNSA. Here the CDR3 reads CASSSTSGVAYEQYF. The CDR3, as DNA: TGTGCCAGCAGCTCTACTAGCGGGGTCGCCTACGAGCAGTACTTC.

The rearrangement links TRBV9 to TRBJ2-7, with 7 bases lining up with TRBD2. J was trimmed by 0 bases and V by 0 bases; bases with no gene match: 12. This CDR3 has 18 residues. Germline loops: CDR1 SGDLS, CDR2 YYNGEE. CDR3 region: CASSVGAGDHFISYEQYF. The CDR3 region has the DNA TGTGCCAGCAGCGTAGGGGCGGGGGACCACTTCATCTCCTACGAGCAGTACTTC.

This clone was observed once. The V gene is TRBV6-5, the J gene TRBJ2-7; 10 bases are shared with TRBD2. V shed 8 bases, J shed 5 bases, and the junction held 12 bases outside the gene matches. The CDR3 covers 15 residues. Per germline, CDR1 MNHEY and CDR2 SVGAGI. CDR3 residues: CASGGSGRVRNEQYF. CDR3 bases: TGTGCCAGCGGGGGGAGCGGGAGGGTTCGGAACGAGCAGTACTTC.

The rearrangement uses TRBV7-9 and TRBJ2-7; 9 bases align to TRBD1. The CDR3 extends over 17 amino acids. Germline V gene lookup returns CDR1 SEHNR and CDR2 FQNEAQ (reference sequence). Trimming at V came to 3 bases and at J to 5 bases, leaving 14 bases not matched to a gene. CDR3 in amino acids: CASSFNPPGQGNNEQYF. CDR3 sequence (DNA): TGTGCCAGCAGCTTCAATCCCCCGGGACAGGGTAACAACGAGCAGTACTTC. The whole variable domain, filled in from reference TRBV7-9 and TRBJ2-7, reads DTGVSQNPRHKITKRGQNVTFRCDPISEHNRLYWYRQTLGQGPEFLTYFQNEAQLEKSRLLSDRFSAERPKGSFSTLEIQRTEQGDSAMYLCASSFNPPGQGNNEQYFGPGTRLTVT.

J is TRBJ2-6 and V is TRBV5-1; TRBD1 matches at 10 bases. The junction had 9 bases not matched to a gene; V was cut back by 4 bases and J by 2 bases. The CDR3 spans 18 residues. Germline V lookup: CDR1 SGHRS, CDR2 YFSETQ. The CDR3 region has the DNA TGCGCCAGCAGCCCGCTTCCGGGACAGGGGACTGGGGCCAACGTCCTGACTTTC. Translation: CASSPLPGQGTGANVLTF.

This chain joins TRBV2 and TRBJ2-7, with TRBD2 matching over 10 bases. V lost 7 bases and J lost 3; bases outside the gene matches: 6. Germline lookup yields CDR1 SNHLY and CDR2 FYNNEI. The CDR3 length is 14 residues. The chain's CDR3 is CASTSLAGGYEQYF. CDR3 in DNA: TGTGCCAGCACTTCCTTAGCGGGAGGCTACGAGCAGTACTTC.

The chain carries TRBV27 and TRBJ2-7; D is possibly TRBD1 (5 bases). There are 14 residues in the CDR3. Per germline, CDR1 MNHEY and CDR2 SMNVEV (reference sequence). V was cut by 5 bases and J by 5 bases, with 16 bases left in between. The CDR3 reads CASSPQGRVNEQYF. The CDR3, as DNA: TGTGCCAGCAGTCCCCAGGGAAGGGTAAACGAGCAGTACTTC.

The genes are TRBV19 and TRBJ2-1; the D is unclear. The CDR3 spans 16 residues. Trimming left V 5 bases short and J 0 bases short, with 14 bases between. Germline V lookup: CDR1 LNHDA, CDR2 SQIVND (reference sequence). Here the CDR3 DNA reads TGTGCCAGTAGTCTAAATCTTGGTCTCTCCTACAATGAGCAGTTCTTC. This translates into CASSLNLGLSYNEQFF.

This sequence joins TRBV9 and TRBJ2-3; no definite D call. CDR3 length equals 15 residues. Trimming took off 3 bases at V and 0 bases at J, with 11 bases between the two ends. The germline V gene has CDR1 SGDLS and CDR2 YYNGEE. The CDR3 protein is CASSALSSSTDTQYF. CDR3 nucleotide sequence: TGTGCCAGCAGCGCCCTATCCTCTAGCACAGATACGCAGTATTTT.

V gene TRBV19 combines with J gene TRBJ1-3; D perhaps matches TRBD1 (6 bases). The germline V gene has CDR1 LNHDA and CDR2 SQIVND (reference sequence). The CDR3 spans 16 residues. V gave up 3 bases and J gave up 1 base, with 13 bases separating them. The CDR3 DNA is TGTGCCAGTAGTATGCGACGAGGGGGTTCTGGAAACACCATATATTTT. It translates to CASSMRRGGSGNTIYF.

V and J are TRBV4-1 and TRBJ1-6; TRBD1 matches at 7 bases. The CDR3 runs to 17 residues. The V segment lost 1 base and the J segment 4 bases; nucleotides outside the gene matches: 7. The germline gives CDR1 MGHRA, CDR2 YSYEKL. The CDR3 DNA follows: TGCGCCAGCAGCCAAGGTGGAGGGACAGATTATAATTCACCCCTCCACTTT. As protein: CASSQGGGTDYNSPLHF.

This chain connects TRBV30 to TRBJ1-1; D is ambiguous. Germline CDR1 reads GTSNPN; CDR2 reads SVGIG (reference sequence). The CDR3 has 13 residues. The V end lost 0 bases, the J end lost 5 bases, and 10 bases lay between the germline ends. Here the CDR3 DNA reads TGTGCCTGGAGTGTACGTAGGGAGACTGAAGCTTTCTTT. Protein sequence: CAWSVRRETEAFF.

This chain joins TRBV9 and TRBJ2-2, with TRBD2 matching over 7 bases. Germline V gene data show CDR1 as SGDLS and CDR2 as YYNGEE. The length of the CDR3 is 16 residues. The V and J ends lost 0 bases and 3 bases, in that order; junction bases with no gene match: 5. In nucleotides, the CDR3 is TGTGCCAGCAGCGTAGGCTCGGGAGGTGACACCGGGGAGCTGTTTTTT. The encoded protein is CASSVGSGGDTGELFF.

This chain connects TRBV2 to TRBJ2-7; 8 nucleotides agree with TRBD2. The CDR3 loop spans 14 amino acids. The V and J ends lost 5 bases and 2 bases, in that order; junction bases with no gene match: 5. From germline, CDR1 is SNHLY and CDR2 FYNNEI. Written as DNA, the CDR3 is TGTGCCAGCAGTCCCTTAGCGGGGACCTACGAGCAGTACTTC. Translated, it gives CASSPLAGTYEQYF.

In the case of this clone: The same CDR3 arises from other DNA sequences in this sample as well. The chain employs TRBV5-1 and TRBJ2-6, with TRBD1 matching over 11 bases. Germline V lookup: CDR1 SGHRS, CDR2 YFSETQ. V dropped 2 bases and J dropped 0; count of bases not matched to a gene: 4. This CDR3 is built from 18 residues. Written as DNA, the CDR3 is TGCGCCAGCAGCTTTACCGGGACAGGGGGCTCTGGGGCCAACGTCCTGACTTTC. It codes for CASSFTGTGGSGANVLTF.

The rearrangement links TRBV29-1 to TRBJ2-1; 10 bases map to TRBD2. Germline lookup yields CDR1 SQVTM and CDR2 ANQGSEA. V lost 1 base, J lost 6 bases, and 9 bases stayed unmatched. The CDR3 is 16 residues long. The CDR3 loop is CSVEALLAGYGNEQFF. The CDR3 DNA reads as TGCAGCGTTGAAGCCCTACTAGCGGGGTATGGCAATGAGCAGTTCTTC.

The chain uses TRBV29-1 and TRBJ1-1, with TRBD1 matching 7 bases. CDR3 length equals 13 residues. The V gene end was trimmed by 4 bases and the J gene end by 8 bases; junction bases not matched to a gene: 10. Germline lookup yields CDR1 SQVTM and CDR2 ANQGSEA. The CDR3 coding sequence is TGCAGCGTTGCAAGAGGGGGCTCGTCAGAAGCTTTCTTT. It specifies CSVARGGSSEAFF.

V is TRBV30 and J is TRBJ2-7; TRBD2 aligns across 8 bases. Germline V gene data show CDR1 as GTSNPN and CDR2 as SVGIG (reference sequence). J gave up 4 bases and V 2 bases, and 1 base lay outside the gene matches. The CDR3 runs to 12 residues. The CDR3 loop is CAWSTSGYEQYF. CDR3 in DNA: TGTGCCTGGAGTACTAGCGGTTACGAGCAGTACTTC.